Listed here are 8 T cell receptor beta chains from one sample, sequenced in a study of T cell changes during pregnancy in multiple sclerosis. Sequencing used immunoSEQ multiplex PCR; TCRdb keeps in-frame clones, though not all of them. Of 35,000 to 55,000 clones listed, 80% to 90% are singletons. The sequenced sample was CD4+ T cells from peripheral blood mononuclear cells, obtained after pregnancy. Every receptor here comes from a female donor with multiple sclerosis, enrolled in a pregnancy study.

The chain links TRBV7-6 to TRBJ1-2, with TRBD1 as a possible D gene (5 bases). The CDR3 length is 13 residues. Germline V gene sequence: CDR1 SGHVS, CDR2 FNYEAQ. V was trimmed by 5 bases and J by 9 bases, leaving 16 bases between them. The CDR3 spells CASSERQGRRYTF. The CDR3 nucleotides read TGTGCCAGCAGCGAGAGGCAGGGTAGGCGCTACACCTTC.

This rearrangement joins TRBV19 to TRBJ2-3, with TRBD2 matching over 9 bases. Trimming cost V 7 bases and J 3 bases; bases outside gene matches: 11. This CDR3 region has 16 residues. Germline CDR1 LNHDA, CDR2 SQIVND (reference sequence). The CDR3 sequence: CASTPLARGGTDTQYF. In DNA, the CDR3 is TGTGCCAGTACCCCCCTAGCGCGGGGGGGTACAGATACGCAGTATTTT.

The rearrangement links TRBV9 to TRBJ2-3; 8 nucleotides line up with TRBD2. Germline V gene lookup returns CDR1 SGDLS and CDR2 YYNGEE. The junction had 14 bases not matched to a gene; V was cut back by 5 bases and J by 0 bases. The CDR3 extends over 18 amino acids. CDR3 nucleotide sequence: TGTGCCAGCAGTTCCGGAGCGGGAGAGTTCCCTAGCACAGATACGCAGTATTTT. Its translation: CASSSGAGEFPSTDTQYF.

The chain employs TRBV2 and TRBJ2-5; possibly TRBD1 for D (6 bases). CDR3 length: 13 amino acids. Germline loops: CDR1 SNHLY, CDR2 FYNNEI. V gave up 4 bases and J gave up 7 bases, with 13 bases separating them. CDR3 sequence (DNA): TGTGCCAGCAGTGGGACAGAGCGAGGGACCCAGTACTTC. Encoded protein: CASSGTERGTQYF.

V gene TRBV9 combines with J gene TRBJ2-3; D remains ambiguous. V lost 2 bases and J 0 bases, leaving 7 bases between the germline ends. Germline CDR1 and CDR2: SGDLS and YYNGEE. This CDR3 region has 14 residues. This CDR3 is CASSVRPSTDTQYF. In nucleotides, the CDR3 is TGTGCCAGCAGCGTCCGTCCTAGCACAGATACGCAGTATTTT.

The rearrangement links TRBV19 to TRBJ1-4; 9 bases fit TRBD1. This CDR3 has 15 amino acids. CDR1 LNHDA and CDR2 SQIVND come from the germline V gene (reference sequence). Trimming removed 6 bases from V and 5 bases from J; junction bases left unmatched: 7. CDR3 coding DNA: TGTGCCAGTAGGACCCCCGGGACAGGGAATGAAAAACTGTTTTTT. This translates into CASRTPGTGNEKLFF. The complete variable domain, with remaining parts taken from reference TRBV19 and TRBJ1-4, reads DGGITQSPKYLFRKEGQNVTLSCEQNLNHDAMYWYRQDPGQGLRLIYYSQIVNDFQKGDIAEGYSVSREKKESFPLTVTSAQKNPTAFYLCASRTPGTGNEKLFFGSGTQLSVL.

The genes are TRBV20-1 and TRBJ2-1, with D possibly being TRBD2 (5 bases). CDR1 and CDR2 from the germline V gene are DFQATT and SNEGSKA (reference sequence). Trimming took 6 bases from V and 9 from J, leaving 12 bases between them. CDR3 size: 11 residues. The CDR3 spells CSAQLAPEQFF. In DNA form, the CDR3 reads TGCAGTGCCCAGCTAGCCCCTGAGCAGTTCTTC.

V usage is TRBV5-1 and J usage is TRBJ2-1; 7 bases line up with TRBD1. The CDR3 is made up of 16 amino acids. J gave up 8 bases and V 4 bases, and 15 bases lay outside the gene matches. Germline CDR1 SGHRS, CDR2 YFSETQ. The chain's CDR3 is CASSLLTGKAIHEQFF. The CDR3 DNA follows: TGCGCCAGCAGCCTACTGACAGGGAAGGCGATCCATGAGCAGTTCTTC.